This T cell receptor beta chain was captured by sequencing in a study of T cell repertoires in cytomegalovirus infection. The overall study: Both CMV infection and a matching HLA type were indicated by public TCR beta signatures.

In TCRdb, the reads were re-called with MiXCR into one record per CDR3 protein. The data contain 560,000 or so distinct CDR3 sequences, about 15% of them singletons. Study outcomes and limitations: Carriers of CMV plus the relevant HLA were identified by cumulative public TCR beta family frequency. HLA-C-restricted TCR beta clonotypes specific for CMV led the ex vivo response.

The CDR3 consists of 16 residues. V shed 5 bases, J shed 4 bases, and the junction held 10 bases outside the gene matches. The germline gives CDR1 LGHNT, CDR2 FRNRAP. In the case of this clonotype: Antigen unknown. A single base separates this from a much larger clone, so it may be a read error.

The receptor was derived from a human donor in good health (CMV status not recorded). Some clones in this sample may be carry-over from other donors' samples. The sequenced sample was CD8+ T cells from PBMCs. J is TRBJ2-3 and V is TRBV12-5; 9 bases match TRBD2. In DNA form, the CDR3 reads TGTGCTAGTGGTCTAGGGATTAGCGGGAGCGCAGATACGCAGTATTTT. This encodes CASGLGISGSADTQYF. The complete variable domain, with remaining parts taken from reference TRBV12-5 and TRBJ2-3, reads DARVTQTPRHKVTEMGQEVTMRCQPILGHNTVFWYRQTMMQGLELLAYFRNRAPLDDSGMPKDRFSAEMPDATLATLKIQPSEPRDSAVYFCASGLGISGSADTQYFGPGTRLTVL.